Listed here are 31 T cell receptor gamma chains from one sample, sequenced in a study of gamma delta lymphoproliferative disorders and STAT genes. TCRdb reran clone calling via CATT on the multiplex PCR reads. The table lists some 1,300 gamma-chain clones, roughly 13% of them singletons. Genomic DNA from isolated PBMCs served as the sequencing template. The sample consisted of blood. These receptors came from a human donor in good health.

CDR3 sequence: CATWDPPLRPSSDWIKTF. The CDR3 nucleotides read TGTGCCACCTGGGACCCCCCCTTGCGTCCAAGTAGTGATTGGATCAAGACGTTT. V usage is TRGV2 and J usage is TRGJP2. Because TCRdb records no J gene, it was assigned here through a match of the DNA to germline. V was clipped by 3 bases and J by 2 bases; unmatched bases: 15. The CDR3 sequence is 18 residues long. Germline V CDR1 and CDR2: EGSNGY, YDSYNSKV.

CDR3 region: CACWIRCYYKKLF. The CDR3 bases are TGTGCCTGCTGGATTAGGTGTTATTATAAGAAACTCTTT. The chain links TRGV11 to TRGJ1 or TRGJ2. The J gene comes from matching the DNA to germline here; TCRdb lacks it. TRGV11 is an open reading frame, and its role is uncertain. There are 13 residues in the CDR3. The V segment lost 3 bases and the J segment 3 bases; nucleotides outside the gene matches: 2.

In this sample, this clone is medium-sized. The rearrangement links TRGV9 to TRGJ1 or TRGJ2. TCRdb leaves out the J gene; it was filled in here by matching the DNA to germline. CDR3 length equals 14 residues. Unmatched junction bases numbered 7, after V lost 1 base and J lost 4 bases. Germline-derived CDR1 and CDR2 are GITISATS and ISYDGTV (reference sequence). DNA for the CDR3: TGTGCCTTGTGGGAGGTAGAAATGTATTATAAGAAACTCTTT. This sequence encodes CALWEVEMYYKKLF.

Comments on this clone: The limits of the CDR3 on the DNA are not certain, so only TCRdb's listed CDR3 is given. This CDR3 is also generated by other DNA sequences in the sample. With the J gene uncalled, the V gene is TRGV8. CDR1 and CDR2 from the germline V gene are VENAVY and YDSYNSRV. The CDR3 contains 18 residues when both ends are counted. CDR3 sequence reads: CATWDIGIRNSLAVEQHF.

For this clone: TCRdb pairs this DNA with a much larger clone's protein that differs at residue 7, likely a read error; the protein shown was translated from the DNA. The V gene is TRGV3, the J gene TRGJ1 or TRGJ2. In the absence of a J gene in TCRdb, the DNA was matched to germline to assign it here. V lost 2 bases, J lost 10 bases, and 5 bases stayed unmatched. The CDR3 is made up of 11 amino acids. CDR1 and CDR2 (germline): VTNTFY, YDVSTARD (reference sequence). CDR3 sequence: CATWDTYKKLF. DNA for the CDR3: TGTGCCACCTGGGACACTTACAAGAAACTCTTT.

The V gene is TRGV10, the J gene TRGJ1 or TRGJ2. Germline matching of the DNA provided the J gene here, since TCRdb leaves it blank. TRGV10 is an ORF, with its function uncertain. V was pared by 8 bases and J by 9 bases, with 26 bases of the junction left unmatched. The CDR3 spans 17 residues. CDR3 in DNA: TGTGCTGCGTGGGCAACTTCTCCTCCACCCTACTTGTTTAAGAAACTCTTT. It encodes CAAWATSPPPYLFKKLF.

This clone is deemed large. The rearrangement uses TRGV10 and TRGJP2. No J gene was available from TCRdb, and it was assigned here by a germline match of the DNA. TRGV10 carries the ORF label, with uncertain function. CDR3 length: 15 amino acids. V dropped 8 bases and J dropped 0; count of bases not matched to a gene: 7. The CDR3 region is CAAWDWHSSDWIKTF. DNA of the CDR3: TGTGCTGCGTGGGATTGGCATAGTAGTGATTGGATCAAGACGTTT.

The V call is TRGV2, the J call TRGJ1 or TRGJ2. TCRdb lists no J gene, so it was determined here by aligning the DNA to germline. With 11 bases clipped from V and 2 bases from J, the junction kept 3 bases outside the gene matches. CDR3 length: 10 residues. Germline CDR1 and CDR2: EGSNGY and YDSYNSKV. The chain's CDR3 is CANHYYKKLF. CDR3 nucleotides: TGTGCCAACCATTATTATAAGAAACTCTTT.

This clone is large within its sample. This chain joins TRGV10 and TRGJ1 or TRGJ2. TCRdb is silent on the J gene; assignment here came from matching the DNA to germline. TRGV10 is assigned to the ORF class and has an uncertain function. The trim removed 11 bases at V and 10 bases at J, leaving 6 bases unmatched. This CDR3 region has 9 residues. As DNA, the CDR3 is TGTGCTGCGATGCCCAAGAAACTCTTT. This sequence encodes CAAMPKKLF.

The V gene is TRGV3, but the J gene lacks a call. The CDR3 loop spans 10 amino acids. CDR1 and CDR2 (germline): VTNTFY, YDVSTARD (reference sequence). In DNA, the CDR3 is TGTGCCACCTGGGAAAGGCTCCGGCTCTTT. This sequence encodes CATWERLRLF.

This clone was counted a few times. V gene TRGV3 combines with J gene TRGJ1 or TRGJ2. Because TCRdb records no J gene, it was assigned here through a match of the DNA to germline. The CDR3 has 16 residues. With 0 bases clipped from V and 3 bases from J, the junction kept 11 bases outside the gene matches. Germline lookup yields CDR1 VTNTFY and CDR2 YDVSTARD (reference sequence). The CDR3 protein is CATWDRLRNAYYKKLF. The CDR3 region has the DNA TGTGCCACCTGGGACAGGCTCCGAAACGCTTATTATAAGAAACTCTTT.

Within the sample, this clone is medium-sized. The V call is TRGV8, the J call TRGJP2. The J gene was missing in TCRdb and was found by matching the end of the DNA to germline. V lost 3 bases and J lost 0; bases outside the gene matches: 1. The CDR3 totals 14 residues. Per germline, CDR1 VENAVY and CDR2 YDSYNSRV. This CDR3 reads CATWDHSSDWIKTF. In nucleotides, the CDR3 is TGTGCCACCTGGGATCATAGTAGTGATTGGATCAAGACGTTT.

This clone is categorized as medium-sized (0.01 to 0.1%). This sequence joins TRGV8 and TRGJ1 or TRGJ2. In the absence of a J gene in TCRdb, the DNA was matched to germline to assign it here. This CDR3 has 11 amino acids. The germline gives CDR1 VENAVY, CDR2 YDSYNSRV. J was trimmed by 7 bases and V by 3 bases; bases with no gene match: 3. This CDR3 reads CATWDVYKKLF. In DNA, the CDR3 is TGTGCCACCTGGGATGTCTATAAGAAACTCTTT.

This clone is large. The chain has TRGV10 and TRGJP1. The J gene, left out of TCRdb, was set here by checking the DNA against germline. TRGV10 carries the ORF label, with uncertain function. The CDR3 is 14 residues long. With V trimmed by 8 bases and J by 0 bases, 4 bases remained unmatched. CDR3 DNA sequence: TGTGCTGCGTGGGGGGATACCACTGGTTGGTTCAAGATATTT. Translated: CAAWGDTTGWFKIF.

As regards this clone: The protein that TCRdb holds for this DNA derives from a much larger clone and differs from the translated DNA at residue 5, which likely indicates a read error; the protein shown here is translated from the DNA. The V gene is TRGV10, the J gene TRGJP1. No J gene was available from TCRdb, and it was assigned here by a germline match of the DNA. TRGV10 is designated an ORF whose function remains uncertain. V trimming: 8 bases; J trimming: 12 bases; junction bases outside the gene matches: 16. CDR3 length: 14 amino acids. Written as DNA, the CDR3 is TGTGCTGCGTGGAATTATGAGTGGGTTCGGTTCAAGATATTT. This translates into CAAWNYEWVRFKIF.

Comment on this clone: TCRdb assigns this DNA the protein of a much larger clone, which departs from its translation at residue 5; this likely reflects a read error, and the protein shown comes from translating the DNA. This sequence joins TRGV3 and TRGJ1 or TRGJ2. The J gene was not available in TCRdb and was assigned here by matching the DNA to germline segments. The germline gives CDR1 VTNTFY, CDR2 YDVSTARD (reference sequence). This CDR3 region has 11 residues. The trim removed 6 bases at V and 10 bases at J, leaving 9 bases unmatched. This CDR3 reads CATWNTHKKLF. CDR3 DNA: TGTGCCACCTGGAACACTCACAAGAAACTCTTT.

With regard to this clone: The protein held in TCRdb is that of a much larger clone and does not match this DNA's translation at residue 7, likely because of a read error; the protein shown is translated from the DNA. The genes are TRGV3 and TRGJ1 or TRGJ2. TCRdb leaves out the J gene; it was filled in here by matching the DNA to germline. CDR1 and CDR2 (germline): VTNTFY, YDVSTARD (reference sequence). The CDR3 sequence is 11 residues long. Losses at the gene ends were 2 bases for V and 10 bases for J; bases not matched to a gene: 5. The CDR3 protein is CATWDTNKKLF. Here the CDR3 DNA reads TGTGCCACCTGGGACACTAACAAGAAACTCTTT.

In its sample, this clone is large. This sequence joins TRGV8 and TRGJP1. TCRdb offers no J gene call, so here the DNA was matched to germline to obtain one. The CDR3 runs to 16 residues. V gave up 1 base and J gave up 3 bases; unmatched junction bases: 8. Per germline, CDR1 VENAVY and CDR2 YDSYNSRV. CDR3: CATWDSGRATGWFKIF. The DNA for the CDR3 is TGTGCCACCTGGGATAGCGGAAGGGCCACTGGTTGGTTCAAGATATTT.

This clone was recorded once. V and J are TRGV10 and TRGJP1. The J gene, left out of TCRdb, was set here by checking the DNA against germline. TRGV10 is assigned to the ORF class and has an uncertain function. J gave up 3 bases and V 8 bases, and 7 bases lay outside the gene matches. This CDR3 contains 14 residues. CDR3 sequence (DNA): TGTGCTGCGTGGACCCTATCCACTGGTTGGTTCAAGATATTT. Translation gives CAAWTLSTGWFKIF.

This clone was recorded a few times. For this DNA, TCRdb reports the protein of a much larger clone, which diverges at residue 10, most likely from a read error; the protein presented here is translated directly from the DNA. The J gene is TRGJP1, the V gene TRGV10. TCRdb lists no J gene, so it was determined here by aligning the DNA to germline. TRGV10 is classed as an ORF, of uncertain function. V shed 8 bases and J 13 bases; nucleotides not matched to a gene: 17. The CDR3 covers 14 residues. The CDR3 reads CAAWDYEWVQFKIF. For the CDR3, the DNA is TGTGCTGCGTGGGATTATGAGTGGGTTCAGTTCAAGATATTT.

This clone is labeled large. The V gene reported is TRGV3; the J gene is uncalled. This CDR3 is 14 amino acids long. Germline V gives CDR1 VTNTFY, CDR2 YDVSTARD (reference sequence). CDR3 in amino acids: CATWDRKPNQFQFF. CDR3 nucleotides: TGTGCCACCTGGGACAGGAAGCCGAATCAGTTCCAGTTCTTT.

By frequency in the sample, this clone is medium-sized. J is TRGJ1 or TRGJ2 and V is TRGV2. Since TCRdb gives no J gene, matching the DNA to germline was used here to assign it. CDR1 and CDR2 from the germline V gene are EGSNGY and YDSYNSKV. The CDR3 covers 13 residues. Germline trimming cut 1 base from V and 1 base from J; bases unmatched to any gene: 1. The CDR3: CATWDGNYYKKLF. Written as DNA, the CDR3 is TGTGCCACCTGGGACGGAAATTATTATAAGAAACTCTTT.

This chain joins TRGV8 and TRGJP. The J gene was not available in TCRdb and was assigned here by matching the DNA to germline segments. Germline loops: CDR1 VENAVY, CDR2 YDSYNSRV. The CDR3 has 18 amino acids. The V and J ends lost 9 bases and 4 bases, in that order; junction bases with no gene match: 15. CDR3 in amino acids: CATPTRPLQELGKKIKVF. CDR3 bases: TGTGCCACCCCAACCCGCCCCCTTCAAGAGTTGGGCAAAAAAATCAAGGTATTT.

In its sample, this clone is large. The sample holds other DNA sequences that translate to the same CDR3. V is TRGV8 and J is TRGJ1 or TRGJ2. The J gene was missing in TCRdb and was found by matching the end of the DNA to germline. Germline CDR1 and CDR2: VENAVY and YDSYNSRV. The CDR3 covers 13 residues. The V and J ends lost 8 bases and 4 bases, in that order; junction bases with no gene match: 11. DNA of the CDR3: TGTGCCACCTATCAACCCAGGTATTATAAGAAACTCTTT. The encoded protein is CATYQPRYYKKLF.

This clone counts as medium-sized (0.01 to 0.1%). This chain connects TRGV8 to TRGJ1 or TRGJ2. Here the J gene was assigned by germline matching of the DNA, as TCRdb has none. From germline, CDR1 is VENAVY and CDR2 YDSYNSRV. The CDR3 consists of 12 residues. Trimming removed 2 bases from V and 5 bases from J; junction bases left unmatched: 3. CDR3 DNA sequence: TGTGCCACCTGGGATACGGATTATAAGAAACTCTTT. Amino acids: CATWDTDYKKLF.

V is TRGV4 and J is TRGJ1 or TRGJ2. The J gene is not listed in TCRdb, so it was assigned here from a DNA match to germline. The CDR3 runs 17 residues. Losses at the gene ends were 5 bases for V and 2 bases for J; bases not matched to a gene: 18. CDR1 EGSTGY and CDR2 YDSYTSSV come from the germline V gene. CDR3 protein: CATWGPTRRAYYYKKLF. For the CDR3, the DNA is TGTGCCACCTGGGGTCCAACCCGTAGGGCCTATTATTATAAGAAACTCTTT.

This clone showed up just a few times. A read error likely explains why the TCRdb protein, taken from a much larger clone, differs from this DNA's translation at residue 3; the protein shown is translated from the DNA. This rearrangement joins TRGV8 to TRGJP1. Germline matching of the DNA provided the J gene here, since TCRdb leaves it blank. The CDR3 spans 23 residues. CDR1 is VENAVY, CDR2 YDSYNSRV, per germline. The CDR3 DNA sequence: TGTGCCGCCTGGGATAGACGGAGGGGGTCTGGAAGGTCGAGGGCGGTTGCTGGTTGGTTCAAGATATTT. Its translation: CAAWDRRRGSGRSRAVAGWFKIF.

This clone counts as large. The chain carries TRGV8 and TRGJP1. The J gene, absent from TCRdb, was called here by matching the DNA to germline. This CDR3 region has 14 residues. The trim removed 2 bases at V and 3 bases at J, leaving 3 bases unmatched. Germline CDR1 and CDR2: VENAVY and YDSYNSRV. CDR3 in amino acids: CATWDMATGWFKIF. The CDR3 nucleotides read TGTGCCACCTGGGATATGGCCACTGGTTGGTTCAAGATATTT.

The chain is built from TRGV3 and TRGJ1 or TRGJ2. The J gene, missing from TCRdb, was assigned here through DNA to germline matching. J lost 3 bases, V lost 9 bases, and 14 bases had no gene match. Germline-derived CDR1 and CDR2 are VTNTFY and YDVSTARD (reference sequence). This CDR3 has 14 residues. The CDR3 sequence: CATGQALAYYKKLF. As DNA, the CDR3 is TGTGCCACCGGACAGGCTCTGGCTTATTATAAGAAACTCTTT.

For this clone: The limits of the CDR3 on the DNA are not certain, so only TCRdb's listed CDR3 is given. The J gene went uncalled, whereas the V gene is TRGV11. TRGV11 is placed among ORFs of uncertain function. The CDR3 contains 21 residues when both ends are counted. CDR3 sequence reads: CACWIRHGDIIRNSLAVEQHF.

By share of the sample, this clone is large. The rearrangement links TRGV11 to TRGJP1. Here the J gene came from matching the DNA to germline, since TCRdb omits it. TRGV11 has ORF status, its function being uncertain. Unmatched junction bases numbered 4, after V lost 1 base and J lost 11 bases. This CDR3 has 13 amino acids. CDR3 DNA sequence: TGTGCCTGCTGGATTAGGCAAGAGTGGTTCAAGATATTT. Amino acid sequence: CACWIRQEWFKIF.